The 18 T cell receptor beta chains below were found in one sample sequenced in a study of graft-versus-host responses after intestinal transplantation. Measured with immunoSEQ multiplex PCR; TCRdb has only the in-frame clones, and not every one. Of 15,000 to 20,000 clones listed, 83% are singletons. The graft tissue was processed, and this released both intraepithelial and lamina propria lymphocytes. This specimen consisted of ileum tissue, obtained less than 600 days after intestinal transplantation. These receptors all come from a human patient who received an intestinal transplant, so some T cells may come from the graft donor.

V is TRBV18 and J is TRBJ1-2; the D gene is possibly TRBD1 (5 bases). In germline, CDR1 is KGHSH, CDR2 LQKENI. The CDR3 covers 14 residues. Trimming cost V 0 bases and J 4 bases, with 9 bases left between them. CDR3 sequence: CASSPPWGVYGYTF. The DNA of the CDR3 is TGTGCCAGCTCACCACCATGGGGGGTCTATGGCTACACCTTC.

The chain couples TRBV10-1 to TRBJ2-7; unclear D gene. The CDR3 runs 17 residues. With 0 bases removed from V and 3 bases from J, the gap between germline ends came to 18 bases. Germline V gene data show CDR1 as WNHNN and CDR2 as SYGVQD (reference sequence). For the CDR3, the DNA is TGCGCCAGCAGTGAGTCAACTTTGGGTCAGGCCTTCTACGAGCAGTACTTC. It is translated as CASSESTLGQAFYEQYF.

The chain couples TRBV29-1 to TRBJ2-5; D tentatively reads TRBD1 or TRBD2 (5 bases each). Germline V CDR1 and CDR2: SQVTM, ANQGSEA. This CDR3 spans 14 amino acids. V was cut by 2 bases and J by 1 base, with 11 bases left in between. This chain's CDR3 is CSVERRGAQETQYF. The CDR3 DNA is TGCAGCGTTGAACGTCGAGGGGCCCAAGAGACCCAGTACTTC. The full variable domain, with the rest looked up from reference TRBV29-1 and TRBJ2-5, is SAVISQKPSRDICQRGTSLTIQCQVDSQVTMMFWYRQQPGQSLTLIATANQGSEATYESGFVIDKFPISRPNLTFSTLTVSNMSPEDSSIYLCSVERRGAQETQYFGPGTRLLVL.

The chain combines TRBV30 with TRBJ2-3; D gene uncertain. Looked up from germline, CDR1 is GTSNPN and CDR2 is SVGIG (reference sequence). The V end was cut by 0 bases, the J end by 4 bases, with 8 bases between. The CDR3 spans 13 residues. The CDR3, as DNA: TGTGCCTGGAGTGTTAAAGGGTCAGATACGCAGTATTTT. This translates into CAWSVKGSDTQYF.

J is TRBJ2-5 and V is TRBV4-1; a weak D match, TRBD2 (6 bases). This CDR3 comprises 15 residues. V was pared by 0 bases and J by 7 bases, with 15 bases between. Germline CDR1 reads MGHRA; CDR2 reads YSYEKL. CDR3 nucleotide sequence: TGCGCCAGCAGCCAAGATCTAATTGTCGGGGGGACCCAGTACTTC. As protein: CASSQDLIVGGTQYF.

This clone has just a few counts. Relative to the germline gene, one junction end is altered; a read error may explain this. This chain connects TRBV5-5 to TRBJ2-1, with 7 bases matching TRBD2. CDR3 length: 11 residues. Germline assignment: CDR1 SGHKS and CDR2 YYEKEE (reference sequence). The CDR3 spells CARSWGGEQFF. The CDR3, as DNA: TGTGCCCGCAGTTGGGGGGGTGAGCAGTTCTTC.

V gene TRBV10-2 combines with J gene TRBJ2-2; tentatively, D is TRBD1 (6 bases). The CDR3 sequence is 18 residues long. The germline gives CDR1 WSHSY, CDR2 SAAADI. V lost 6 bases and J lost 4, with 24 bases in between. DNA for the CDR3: TGCGCCAGCAGGGGAAGTTGGGGGCTATTCCGGGGCACCGGGGAGCTGTTTTTT. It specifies CASRGSWGLFRGTGELFF.

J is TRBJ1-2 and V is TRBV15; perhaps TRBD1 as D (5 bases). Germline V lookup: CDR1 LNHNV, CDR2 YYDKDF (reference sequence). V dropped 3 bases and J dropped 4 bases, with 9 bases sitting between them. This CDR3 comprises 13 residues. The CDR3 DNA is TGTGCCACCAGCAGGGGGGACTCCTATGGCTACACCTTC. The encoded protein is CATSRGDSYGYTF.

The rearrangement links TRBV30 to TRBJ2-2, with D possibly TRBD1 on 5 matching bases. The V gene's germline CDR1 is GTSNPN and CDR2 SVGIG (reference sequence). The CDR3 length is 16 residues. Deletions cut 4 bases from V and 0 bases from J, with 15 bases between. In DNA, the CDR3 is TGTGCCTGGATCTTTGGACAAAGTACGAACACCGGGGAGCTGTTTTTT. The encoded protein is CAWIFGQSTNTGELFF.

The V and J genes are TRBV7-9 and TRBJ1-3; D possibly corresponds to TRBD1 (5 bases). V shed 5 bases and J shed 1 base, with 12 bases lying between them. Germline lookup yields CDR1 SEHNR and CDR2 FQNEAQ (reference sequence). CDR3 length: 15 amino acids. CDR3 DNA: TGTGCCAGCAGCCTTGGAGGGGATTCTGGAAACACCATATATTTT. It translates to CASSLGGDSGNTIYF.

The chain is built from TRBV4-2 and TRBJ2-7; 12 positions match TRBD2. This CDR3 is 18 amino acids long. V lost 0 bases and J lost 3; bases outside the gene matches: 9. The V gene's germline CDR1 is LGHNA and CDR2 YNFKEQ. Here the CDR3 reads CASSQEVLAGGRDYEQYF. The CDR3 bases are TGTGCCAGCAGCCAAGAGGTCCTAGCGGGGGGGAGGGACTACGAGCAGTACTTC.

The CDR3 is CASSPRASGANVLTF. The CDR3 nucleotides read TGCGCCAGCAGCCCACGGGCCTCTGGGGCCAACGTCCTGACTTTC. The chain employs TRBV5-1 and TRBJ2-6; D gene unclear. The V end was cut by 4 bases, the J end by 0 bases, with 8 bases between. This CDR3 comprises 15 residues. Germline CDR1 and CDR2: SGHRS and YFSETQ.

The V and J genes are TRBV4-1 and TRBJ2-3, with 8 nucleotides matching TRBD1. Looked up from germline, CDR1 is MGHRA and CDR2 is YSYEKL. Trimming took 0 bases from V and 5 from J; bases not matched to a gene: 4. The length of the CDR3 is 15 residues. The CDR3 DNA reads TGCGCCAGCAGCCAAGACGGACAGGGTCGAGATACGCAGTATTTT. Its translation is CASSQDGQGRDTQYF.

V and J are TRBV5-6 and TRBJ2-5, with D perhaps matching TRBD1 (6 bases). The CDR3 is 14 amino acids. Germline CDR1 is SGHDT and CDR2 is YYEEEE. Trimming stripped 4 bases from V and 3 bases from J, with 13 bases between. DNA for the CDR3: TGTGCCAGCAGCAGCGCCCCAGGGGAAGAGACCCAGTACTTC. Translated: CASSSAPGEETQYF.

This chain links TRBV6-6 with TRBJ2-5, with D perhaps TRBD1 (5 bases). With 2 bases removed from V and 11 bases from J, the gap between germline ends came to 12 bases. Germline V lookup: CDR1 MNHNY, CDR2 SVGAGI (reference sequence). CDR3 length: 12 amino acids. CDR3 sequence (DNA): TGTGCCAGCAGTTACACACAGGCAGAGCAGTACTTC. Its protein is CASSYTQAEQYF.

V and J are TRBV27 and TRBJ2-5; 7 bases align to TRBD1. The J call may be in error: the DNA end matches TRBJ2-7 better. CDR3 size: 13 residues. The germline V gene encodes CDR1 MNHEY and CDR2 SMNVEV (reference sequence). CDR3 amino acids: CASSPGTAYEQYF. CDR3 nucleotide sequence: TGTGCCAGCAGTCCGGGGACAGCCTACGAGCAGTACTTC.

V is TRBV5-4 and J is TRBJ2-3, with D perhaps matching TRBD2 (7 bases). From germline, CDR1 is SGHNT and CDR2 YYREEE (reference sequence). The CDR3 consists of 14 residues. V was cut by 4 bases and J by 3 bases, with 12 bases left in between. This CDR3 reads CASSREGGTDTQYF. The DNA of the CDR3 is TGTGCCAGCAGCCGAGAGGGGGGGACAGATACGCAGTATTTT.

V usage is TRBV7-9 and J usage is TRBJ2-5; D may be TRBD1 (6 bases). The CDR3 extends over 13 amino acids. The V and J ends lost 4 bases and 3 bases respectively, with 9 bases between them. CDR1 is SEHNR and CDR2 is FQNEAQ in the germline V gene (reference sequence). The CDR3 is CASSWGQKETQYF. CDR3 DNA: TGTGCCAGCAGCTGGGGACAAAAAGAGACCCAGTACTTC.